The 15 T cell receptor beta chains given below trace back to one sample, sequenced in a study of cytomegalovirus exposure and HLA in healthy donors. PCR was performed using 60 Vbeta and 13 Jbeta primers. TCRdb's table, derived via immunoSEQ multiplex PCR, lists solely in-frame clones and lacks some. Among about 150,000 clones listed, about three quarters were seen once. Sequencing used PBMCs. Source of these receptors: a man aged 35-49 years in good health and CMV-seropositive.

The chain links TRBV10-1 to TRBJ2-1; no definite D call. Germline V gene data show CDR1 as WNHNN and CDR2 as SYGVQD (reference sequence). This CDR3 region has 15 residues. Trimming took 5 bases from V and 2 from J, leaving 13 bases between them. In nucleotides, the CDR3 is TGCGCCAGCAGTAACAACAGTATACCCTACAATGAGCAGTTCTTC. It yields the protein CASSNNSIPYNEQFF.

The chain carries TRBV7-8 and TRBJ1-2; tentative D call: TRBD1 (6 bases). The V end was cut by 1 base, the J end by 4 bases, with 16 bases between. From germline, CDR1 is SGHVS and CDR2 FQNEAQ. CDR3 size: 16 residues. The CDR3 loop is CASSLGSGGAGYGYTF. DNA of the CDR3: TGTGCCAGCAGCTTAGGATCGGGGGGGGCCGGCTATGGCTACACCTTC.

This sequence joins TRBV2 and TRBJ1-1; 8 positions match TRBD1. Germline values: CDR1 SNHLY, CDR2 FYNNEI. V dropped 2 bases and J dropped 5; count of bases not matched to a gene: 1. CDR3 length equals 13 residues. CDR3 in amino acids: CASSEQGATEAFF. CDR3 bases: TGTGCCAGCAGTGAACAGGGGGCGACTGAAGCTTTCTTT. Filled out from reference TRBV2 and TRBJ1-1, the complete variable domain reads EPEVTQTPSHQVTQMGQEVILRCVPISNHLYFYWYRQILGQKVEFLVSFYNNEISEKSEIFDDQFSVERPDGSNFTLKIRSTKLEDSAMYFCASSEQGATEAFFGQGTRLTVV.

This CDR3 is CASSEEGLAGGADTQYF. CDR3 DNA sequence: TGTGCCAGCAGTGAAGAAGGACTAGCGGGAGGGGCAGATACGCAGTATTTT. The chain is built from TRBV2 and TRBJ2-3, with 15 bases that match TRBD2. V dropped 1 base and J dropped 4; count of bases not matched to a gene: 3. This CDR3 is built from 17 residues. Germline lookup yields CDR1 SNHLY and CDR2 FYNNEI.

The chain has TRBV6-6 and TRBJ1-4, with 8 bases lining up with TRBD1. This CDR3 has 15 residues. Germline V gives CDR1 MNHNY, CDR2 SVGAGI (reference sequence). Unmatched junction bases numbered 7, after V lost 6 bases and J lost 4 bases. The CDR3 protein is CASRGPTGDNEKLFF. The CDR3 DNA is TGTGCCAGCAGAGGACCGACAGGGGATAATGAAAAACTGTTTTTT.

The chain couples TRBV19 to TRBJ2-7; TRBD1 matches at 10 bases. CDR3 length: 15 residues. With V trimmed by 4 bases and J by 2 bases, 5 bases remained unmatched. In germline, CDR1 is LNHDA, CDR2 SQIVND (reference sequence). CDR3 in DNA: TGTGCCAGTAGTACCGCGGGACAGGGGCCCTACGAGCAGTACTTC. This gives the protein CASSTAGQGPYEQYF.

The chain links TRBV10-1 to TRBJ2-2; a possible D gene is TRBD1 (7 bases). Germline assignment: CDR1 WNHNN and CDR2 SYGVQD (reference sequence). V was cut by 6 bases and J by 5 bases, with 13 bases left in between. The CDR3 contains 14 residues. The DNA of the CDR3 is TGCGCCAGCAGGGCGGGACAGAGTACCGGGGAGCTGTTTTTT. This gives the protein CASRAGQSTGELFF.

The rearrangement joins TRBV6-1 to TRBJ2-7, with 9 bases lining up with TRBD1. Per germline, CDR1 MNHNS and CDR2 SASEGT. Trimming took 4 bases from V and 2 from J; bases not matched to a gene: 9. This CDR3 comprises 16 residues. Here the CDR3 reads CASSGLRTGVTYEQYF. The DNA of the CDR3 is TGTGCCAGCAGTGGGCTTAGGACAGGGGTGACCTACGAGCAGTACTTC.

The chain joins TRBV7-3 to TRBJ2-7; possibly TRBD1 for D (7 bases). The V gene lost 1 base and the J gene lost 3 bases, with 19 bases spanning the gap. There are 17 residues in the CDR3. The germline CDR1 and CDR2 sequences are SGHTA and FQGTGA. The CDR3: CASSLKGGGDPSYEQYF. CDR3 bases: TGTGCCAGCAGCTTAAAAGGGGGCGGGGACCCAAGCTACGAGCAGTACTTC.

This sequence joins TRBV28 and TRBJ2-7; possibly TRBD2 for D (5 bases). Germline V gives CDR1 MDHEN, CDR2 SYDVKM. The V and J ends lost 3 bases and 3 bases respectively, with 12 bases between them. The CDR3 runs 14 residues. The CDR3 sequence is CASSFWVTSYEQYF. The DNA for the CDR3 is TGTGCCAGCAGTTTCTGGGTCACTAGCTACGAGCAGTACTTC.

This chain links TRBV19 with TRBJ2-3; TRBD2 matches at 7 bases. There are 16 residues in the CDR3. Germline V gene data show CDR1 as LNHDA and CDR2 as SQIVND (reference sequence). V shed 4 bases and J 0 bases; nucleotides not matched to a gene: 7. CDR3 coding DNA: TGTGCCAGTAGTAAGCGACTAGCCTCTAGCACAGATACGCAGTATTTT. As protein: CASSKRLASSTDTQYF.

The J gene is TRBJ2-1, the V gene TRBV15, with no clear D. V lost 0 bases and J lost 4, with 13 bases in between. The CDR3 has 16 residues. Germline CDR1 is LNHNV and CDR2 is YYDKDF (reference sequence). CDR3 sequence (DNA): TGTGCCACCAGCAGAGATGTAGTTCCGACTTACAATGAGCAGTTCTTC. It specifies CATSRDVVPTYNEQFF.

Only a few counts were recorded for this clone. The chain links TRBV9 to TRBJ2-2; 10 bases line up with TRBD2. V lost 3 bases and J lost 2; bases outside the gene matches: 7. The CDR3 runs to 17 residues. Germline lookup yields CDR1 SGDLS and CDR2 YYNGEE. The CDR3 nucleotides are TGTGCCAGCAGCGGTGGGACTAGCGCCGATAACACCGGGGAGCTGTTTTTT. Amino acids: CASSGGTSADNTGELFF.

This clone has a single count. This chain joins TRBV2 and TRBJ2-2; TRBD2 agrees at 9 bases. Germline V gene sequence: CDR1 SNHLY, CDR2 FYNNEI. J was trimmed by 5 bases and V by 2 bases; bases with no gene match: 3. The CDR3 has 15 residues. In DNA form, the CDR3 reads TGTGCCAGCAGTGAACTACTAGCGGGTACCGGGGAGCTGTTTTTT. Translated: CASSELLAGTGELFF. The whole variable domain, remainder taken from reference TRBV2 and TRBJ2-2, is EPEVTQTPSHQVTQMGQEVILRCVPISNHLYFYWYRQILGQKVEFLVSFYNNEISEKSEIFDDQFSVERPDGSNFTLKIRSTKLEDSAMYFCASSELLAGTGELFFGEGSRLTVL.

This clone came up a few times. The same CDR3 also results from other DNA sequences found in this sample. This chain links TRBV30 with TRBJ1-5, with D perhaps TRBD1 (6 bases). Per germline, CDR1 GTSNPN and CDR2 SVGIG (reference sequence). V lost 0 bases to trimming and J lost 6 bases, with 9 bases between them. The CDR3 runs to 13 residues. This chain's CDR3 is CAWSVRGGQPQHF. CDR3 DNA: TGTGCCTGGAGTGTAAGGGGGGGTCAGCCCCAGCATTTT. Using reference TRBV30 and TRBJ1-5 for the parts outside the CDR3, the full variable domain is SQTIHQWPATLVQPVGSPLSLECTVEGTSNPNLYWYRQAAGRGLQLLFYSVGIGQISSEVPQNLSASRPQDRQFILSSKKLLLSDSGFYLCAWSVRGGQPQHFGDGTRLSIL.